This is a list of T cell receptor beta chains from one sample in a study of T cells in Graves' hyperthyroidism and ophthalmopathy. In TCRdb, the multiplex PCR reads were re-called with MiXCR into one record per CDR3 protein. Of about 640,000 distinct CDR3 sequences listed, around 21% are singletons. The sequencing input was blood. The source is a man aged 30 to 45 with Graves' ophthalmopathy. The CDR3 runs from the conserved cysteine through the conserved F or W. D genes are given only for firm matches. Only some rows state a clone size, as once, few, many or a class for expanded clones.

length	J	V	D	size	DNA	CDR3
14	TRBJ1-2	TRBV9	-	few	TGTGCCAGCAGCGTAGGAGTAGATAACTATGGCTACACCTTC	CASSVGVDNYGYTF
16	TRBJ2-5	TRBV5-4	TRBD2	few	TGTGCCAGCAGCTTGGGGGGAGCGGGAATAAGGGAGACCCAGTACTTC	CASSLGGAGIRETQYF
14	TRBJ2-1	TRBV9	-	-	TGTGCCAGCAGCGTGACAGGCCTGTTCAATGAGCAGTTCTTC	CASSVTGLFNEQFF
11	TRBJ1-2	TRBV29-1	-	-	TGCAGCGTGGCGGGACGGGATGGCTACACCTTC	CSVAGRDGYTF
12	TRBJ2-1	TRBV7-9	-	-	TGTGCCAGCAGCACCCAAGAGGGAAAGCAGTTCTTC	CASSTQEGKQFF
18	TRBJ1-6	TRBV28	-	many	TGTGCCAGCAGTTTCCCTCCCCAGGGGCGCCCCCAGAAATCACCCCTCCACTTT	CASSFPPQGRPQKSPLHF
13	TRBJ2-3	TRBV28	-	many	TGTGCCAGCAGTTTTGGGGGTGCAGATACGCAGTATTTT	CASSFGGADTQYF
12	TRBJ2-7	TRBV19	-	few	TGTGCCAGTAGTGGGCACTACTACGAGCAGTACTTC	CASSGHYYEQYF
15	TRBJ2-7	TRBV3-1	-	few	TGTGCCAGCAGCCACCCTGACAGCCGCGCGTACGAGCAGTACTTC	CASSHPDSRAYEQYF
17	TRBJ2-7	TRBV7-2	TRBD2	many	TGTGCCAGCAGCCCATTATGGACTAGCGGGAGTGTAGGGGAGCAGTACTTC	CASSPLWTSGSVGEQYF
15	TRBJ2-2	TRBV6-1	-	few	TGTGCCAGCAGTGTAATGGACAGGAACACCGGGGAGCTGTTTTTT	CASSVMDRNTGELFF
16	TRBJ1-3	TRBV28	TRBD1	few	TGTGCCAGCAGTTTTATGGGACAGGGATATGGAAACACCATATATTTT	CASSFMGQGYGNTIYF
15	TRBJ1-1	TRBV11-2	-	many	TGTGCCAGCAGCTCCTACGACGGAGTGAACACTGAAGCTTTCTTT	CASSSYDGVNTEAFF
14	TRBJ1-2	TRBV12-3/TRBV12-4	-	-	TGTGCCAGCAGTCCCCTTTCAGGGCTAGGTGGCTACACCTTC	CASSPLSGLGGYTF
16	TRBJ1-1	TRBV18	-	few	TGTGCCAGCTCACCCGATTTAATCCAGGGTGGAACTGAAGCTTTCTTT	CASSPDLIQGGTEAFF
15	TRBJ1-5	TRBV7-2	TRBD1	many	TGTGCCAGCAGCTTAGAAGGGACAGGGAATCAGCCCCAGCATTTT	CASSLEGTGNQPQHF
15	TRBJ2-7	TRBV4-2	-	-	TGTGCCAGCAGCCAAGGCCCCTCTAAGTTCGCCGAGCAGTACTTC	CASSQGPSKFAEQYF
12	TRBJ2-7	TRBV10-3	-	few	TGTGCCATCGGGCAGAACTCCTACGAGCAGTACTTC	CAIGQNSYEQYF
15	TRBJ2-5	TRBV7-6	-	-	TGTGCCAGCAGCTTAGGCACACCGCCGCAAGAGACCCAGTACTTC	CASSLGTPPQETQYF
15	TRBJ2-3	TRBV7-3	TRBD2	-	TGTGCCAGCACCCCCCTAGCGGGAGACACAGATACGCAGTATTTT	CASTPLAGDTDTQYF
14	TRBJ2-7	TRBV12-3/TRBV12-4	-	many	TGTGCCAGCAGTCCTAGCGATTCACCCTACGAGCAGTACTTC	CASSPSDSPYEQYF
17	TRBJ2-6	TRBV2	-	-	TGTGCCAGCAGTTGGGGGGGGCCCTTGACTGGGGCCAACGTCCTGACTTTC	CASSWGGPLTGANVLTF
11	TRBJ2-1	TRBV30	TRBD2	-	TGTGCCTGGAGTCTTAGCGGGATCAAGTTCTTC	CAWSLSGIKFF
16	TRBJ2-5	TRBV5-1	-	few	TGCGCCAGCAGCTTGGCCCCTGGGGGGACGGGAGAGACCCAGTACTTC	CASSLAPGGTGETQYF
14	TRBJ1-3	TRBV28	-	-	TGTGCCAGCAGTTTCGGTTTGTCTGGAAACACCATATATTTT	CASSFGLSGNTIYF